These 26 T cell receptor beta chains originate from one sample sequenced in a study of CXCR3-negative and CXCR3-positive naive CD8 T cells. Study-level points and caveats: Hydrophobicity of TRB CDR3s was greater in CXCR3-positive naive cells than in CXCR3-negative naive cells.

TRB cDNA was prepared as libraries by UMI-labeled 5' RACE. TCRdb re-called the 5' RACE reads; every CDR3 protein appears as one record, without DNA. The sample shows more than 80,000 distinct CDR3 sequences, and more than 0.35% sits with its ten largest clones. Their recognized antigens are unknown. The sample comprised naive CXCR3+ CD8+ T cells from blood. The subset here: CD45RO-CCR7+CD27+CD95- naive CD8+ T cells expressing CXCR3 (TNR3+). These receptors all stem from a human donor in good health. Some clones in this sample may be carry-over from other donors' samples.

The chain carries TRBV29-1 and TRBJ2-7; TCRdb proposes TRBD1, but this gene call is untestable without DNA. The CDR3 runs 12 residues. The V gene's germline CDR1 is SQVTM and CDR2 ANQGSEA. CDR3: CSTRTGSYEQYF.

The CDR3: CASSVNAGDYETQYF. The V gene is TRBV2, the J gene TRBJ2-5; TCRdb gives TRBD2 as the D gene, but with no DNA this cannot be confirmed. Germline V gene data show CDR1 as SNHLY and CDR2 as FYNNEI. This CDR3 contains 15 residues. The whole variable domain, filled in from reference TRBV2 and TRBJ2-5, reads EPEVTQTPSHQVTQMGQEVILRCVPISNHLYFYWYRQILGQKVEFLVSFYNNEISEKSEIFDDQFSVERPDGSNFTLKIRSTKLEDSAMYFCASSVNAGDYETQYFGPGTRLLVL.

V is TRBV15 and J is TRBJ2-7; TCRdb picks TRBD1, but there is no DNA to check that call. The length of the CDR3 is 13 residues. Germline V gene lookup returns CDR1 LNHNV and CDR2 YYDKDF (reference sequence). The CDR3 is CTIADGRGYEQYF.

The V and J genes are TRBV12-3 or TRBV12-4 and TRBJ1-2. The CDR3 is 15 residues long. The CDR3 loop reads CASSFAALPNYGYTF.

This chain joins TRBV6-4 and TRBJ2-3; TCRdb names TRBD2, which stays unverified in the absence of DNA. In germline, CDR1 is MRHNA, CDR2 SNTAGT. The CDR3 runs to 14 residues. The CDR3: CASSDTSGTDTQYF.

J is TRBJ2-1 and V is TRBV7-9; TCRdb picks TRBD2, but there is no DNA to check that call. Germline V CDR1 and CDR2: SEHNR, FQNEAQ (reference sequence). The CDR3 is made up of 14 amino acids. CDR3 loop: CASSLPSGVDEQFF.

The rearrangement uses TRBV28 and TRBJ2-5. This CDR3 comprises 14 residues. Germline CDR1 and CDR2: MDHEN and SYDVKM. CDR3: CASSARWGQETLYF.

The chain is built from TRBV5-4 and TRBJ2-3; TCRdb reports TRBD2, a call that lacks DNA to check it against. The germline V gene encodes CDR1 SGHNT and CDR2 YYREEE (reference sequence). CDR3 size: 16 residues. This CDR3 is CASSFMVVAGTDTQYF. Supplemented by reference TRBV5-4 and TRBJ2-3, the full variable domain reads ETGVTQSPTHLIKTRGQQVTLRCSSQSGHNTVSWYQQALGQGPQFIFQYYREEENGRGNFPPRFSGLQFPNYSSELNVNALELDDSALYLCASSFMVVAGTDTQYFGPGTRLTVL.

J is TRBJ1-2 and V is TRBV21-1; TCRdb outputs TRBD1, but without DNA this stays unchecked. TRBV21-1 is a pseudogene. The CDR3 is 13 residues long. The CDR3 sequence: CARPGTHNYGYTF.

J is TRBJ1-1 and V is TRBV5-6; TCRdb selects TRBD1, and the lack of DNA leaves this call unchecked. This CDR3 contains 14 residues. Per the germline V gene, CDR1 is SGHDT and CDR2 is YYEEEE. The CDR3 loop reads CASTGTGMYTEAFF.

CDR3 protein: CSADGTSGRSYNEQFF. This chain links TRBV20-1 with TRBJ2-1; checking the TCRdb D call of TRBD2 is not possible without DNA. Germline V gene lookup returns CDR1 DFQATT and CDR2 SNEGSKA (reference sequence). The CDR3 contains 16 residues.

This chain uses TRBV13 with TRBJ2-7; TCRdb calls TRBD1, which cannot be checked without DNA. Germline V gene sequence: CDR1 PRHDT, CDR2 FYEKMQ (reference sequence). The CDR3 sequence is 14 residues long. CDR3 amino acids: CASSPDRGTYEQYF.

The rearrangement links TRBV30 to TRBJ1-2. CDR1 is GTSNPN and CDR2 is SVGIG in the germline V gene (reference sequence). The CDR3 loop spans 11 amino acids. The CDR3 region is CAWTSGYGYTF.

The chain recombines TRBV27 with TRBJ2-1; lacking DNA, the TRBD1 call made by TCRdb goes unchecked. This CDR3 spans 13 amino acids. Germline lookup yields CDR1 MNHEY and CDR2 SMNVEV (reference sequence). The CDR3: CASSYRGNNEQFF.

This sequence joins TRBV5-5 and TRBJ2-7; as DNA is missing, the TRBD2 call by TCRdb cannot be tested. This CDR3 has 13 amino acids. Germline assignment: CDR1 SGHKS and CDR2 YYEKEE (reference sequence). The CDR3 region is CASSLTAVYEQYF.

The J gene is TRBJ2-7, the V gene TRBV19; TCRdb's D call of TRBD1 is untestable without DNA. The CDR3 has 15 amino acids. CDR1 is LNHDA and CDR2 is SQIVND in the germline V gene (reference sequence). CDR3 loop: CASSIGGQGTYEQYF.

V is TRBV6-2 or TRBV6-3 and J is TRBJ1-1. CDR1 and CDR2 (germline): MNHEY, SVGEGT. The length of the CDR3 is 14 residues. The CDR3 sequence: CASTSRLGGLEAFF.

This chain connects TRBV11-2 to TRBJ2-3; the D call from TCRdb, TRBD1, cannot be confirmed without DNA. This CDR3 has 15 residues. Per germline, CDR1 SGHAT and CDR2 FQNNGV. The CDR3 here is CASSSEGSTTDTQYF. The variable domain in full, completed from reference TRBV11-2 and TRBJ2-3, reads EAGVAQSPRYKIIEKRQSVAFWCNPISGHATLYWYQQILGQGPKLLIQFQNNGVVDDSQLPKDRFSAERLKGVDSTLKIQPAKLEDSAVYLCASSSEGSTTDTQYFGPGTRLTVL.

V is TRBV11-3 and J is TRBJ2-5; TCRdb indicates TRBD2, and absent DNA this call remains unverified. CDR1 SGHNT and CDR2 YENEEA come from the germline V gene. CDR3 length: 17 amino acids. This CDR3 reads CASSSRPPRGGQETQYF.

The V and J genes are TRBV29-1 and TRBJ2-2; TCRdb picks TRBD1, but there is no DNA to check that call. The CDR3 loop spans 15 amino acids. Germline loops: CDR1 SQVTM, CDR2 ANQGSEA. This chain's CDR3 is CSVEGTVTNTGELFF.

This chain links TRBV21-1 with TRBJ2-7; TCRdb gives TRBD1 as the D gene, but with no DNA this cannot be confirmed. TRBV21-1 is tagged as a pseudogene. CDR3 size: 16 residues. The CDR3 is CASSNRTGHTNYEQYF.

CDR3 amino acids: CSARDLAGGSWEQYF. The chain employs TRBV20-1 and TRBJ2-7; the D call from TCRdb, TRBD1, cannot be confirmed without DNA. The CDR3 sequence is 15 residues long. Germline V gene data show CDR1 as DFQATT and CDR2 as SNEGSKA (reference sequence).

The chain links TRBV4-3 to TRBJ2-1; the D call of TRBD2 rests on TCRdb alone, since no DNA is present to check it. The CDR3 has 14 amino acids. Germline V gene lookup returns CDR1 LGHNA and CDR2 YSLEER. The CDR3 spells CASSRGTSPFEQFF.

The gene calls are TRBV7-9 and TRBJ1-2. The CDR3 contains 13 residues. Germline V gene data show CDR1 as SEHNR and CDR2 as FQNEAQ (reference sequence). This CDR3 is CASSPHDTYGYTF.

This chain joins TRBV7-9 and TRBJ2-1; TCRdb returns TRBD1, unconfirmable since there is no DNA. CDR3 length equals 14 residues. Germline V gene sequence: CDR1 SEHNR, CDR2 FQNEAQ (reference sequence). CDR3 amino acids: CASSPPGTDNEQFF.

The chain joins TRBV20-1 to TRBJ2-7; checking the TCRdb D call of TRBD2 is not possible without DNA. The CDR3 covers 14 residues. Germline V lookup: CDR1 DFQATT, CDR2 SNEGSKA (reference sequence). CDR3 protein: CSASRTSPSYEQYF.